Detailed here is one T cell receptor beta chain. The data were produced by immunoSEQ multiplex PCR, yet TCRdb's version contains in-frame clones alone and is incomplete. The sample lists tens of thousands of clones, around 77% occurring once. Germline V gene lookup returns CDR1 MNHEY and CDR2 SVGAGI. Trimming shortened V by 7 bases and J by 4 bases, and 19 bases separated the two germline ends. CDR3 length: 15 residues. These data are taken from a study of memory CD4+ T cells and cytomegalovirus serostatus. Single viable CD3+CD4+CD8-CD45RO+ cells were sorted as the memory CD4+ T cells. Source material: memory CD4+ T cells from blood. The TCR was taken from an adult in good health and CMV-seronegative. This chain uses TRBV6-5 with TRBJ1-1; D perhaps matches TRBD1 (6 bases). The chain's CDR3 is CASTSPGGRGTEAFF. The DNA of the CDR3 is TGTGCCAGCACCTCACCGGGGGGGCGCGGCACTGAAGCTTTCTTT.